This T cell receptor (beta chain) originates from a study of pediatric ulcerative colitis. On this clone: Its antigen is unidentified.

Germline CDR1 and CDR2: LGHNA and YSLEER. This CDR3 is built from 18 residues. V was trimmed by 0 bases and J by 2 bases, leaving 14 bases between them. General study results and limits: Ulcerative colitis patients shared more blood-rectal clones than controls. Rectal pinch biopsies may include blood-derived T cells. All ulcerative colitis patients, but no controls, carried a couple of rectal clonotypes.

Sequencing used immunoSEQ multiplex PCR; TCRdb keeps in-frame clones, though not all of them. The sample includes some 50,000 clones, over 70% of them seen just once. Rectal tissue came from one to two pinch biopsies taken at colonoscopy. The diagnostic colonoscopy in ulcerative colitis patients preceded any immunosuppressive treatment. The source is a girl between 5 and 17 years old with moderate ulcerative colitis. This chain joins TRBV4-3 and TRBJ2-6; TRBD1 is a possible D gene (6 bases). Sequenced material: gut tissue. The CDR3 coding sequence is TGCGCCAGCAGCCAAGAGGACAGATCCCTCGCTGGGGCCAACGTCCTGACTTTC. It yields the protein CASSQEDRSLAGANVLTF.